One and the same sample provided the 30 T cell receptor beta chains below, sequenced in a study of tumor-infiltrating lymphocytes in primary liver carcinoma. Co-extraction of both nucleic acids (RNA and DNA) used about 20-33 mg of unsorted bulk tissue. Total RNA amounting to approximately 460 ng was the source from which TCR beta cDNA was made with a constant-region primer. ARM-PCR was slightly modified, and three nested multiplex PCR rounds with it gave rise to the TCR beta libraries. The two initial PCR rounds, nine to eleven cycles each, used TRBV1-TRBV30 forward and C-beta reverse primers. TCRdb re-analysed the multiplex PCR reads in MiXCR, keeping a single row per CDR3 protein. The sample includes approximately 110,000 distinct CDR3 sequences, 82% of them seen just once. Sequencing used liver tumor tissue from sampling region 3. The subset: tumor region T3, left-lateral pole. These receptors originate from a man aged 40-55 years with primary liver carcinoma and hepatitis B virus infection.

Points on this clonotype: The junction departs from germline at one end; a sequencing error may be responsible. This chain connects TRBV6-5 to TRBJ2-1, with 7 nucleotides matching TRBD2. Per germline, CDR1 MNHEY and CDR2 SVGAGI. The CDR3 has 13 amino acids. The CDR3 DNA follows: TGTACCAGCATTCCCCATACGGGGGGTGAGCAGTTCTTC. Translation gives CTSIPHTGGEQFF.

The rearrangement links TRBV6-1 to TRBJ2-1; no clear D gene. Germline V CDR1 and CDR2: MNHNS, SASEGT. The length of the CDR3 is 15 residues. The V and J ends lost 8 bases and 5 bases respectively, with 19 bases between them. The DNA for the CDR3 is TGTGCCAGCTCCTTAGTTACTACGAGGAACAATGAGCAGTTCTTC. This encodes CASSLVTTRNNEQFF.

About this clonotype itself: The conserved phenylalanine or tryptophan is not found at the CDR3 terminus, so this likely reflects a read error. This chain joins TRBV7-8 and TRBJ1-1, with 8 bases fitting TRBD1. Germline V gene data show CDR1 as SGHVS and CDR2 as FQNEAQ. This CDR3 has 13 residues. In nucleotides, the CDR3 is TGTGCCTGCAGCTTAACAGGGGGCACTGAAGCTTTCTCT. Amino acid sequence: CACSLTGGTEAFS.

Remarks on this clonotype: This likely comes from a read error, as the CDR3 has no conserved phenylalanine or tryptophan at its end. This chain connects TRBV30 to TRBJ1-5, with D unclear. In germline, CDR1 is GTSNPN, CDR2 SVGIG (reference sequence). This CDR3 is 13 amino acids long. V lost 4 bases to trimming and J lost 4 bases, with 11 bases between them. The CDR3 nucleotides are TGTGCCTGGAATTATGGGGAAAATCAGCCCCAGCATTCT. Translated: CAWNYGENQPQHS.

Note on this clonotype: The CDR3 end shows no conserved phenylalanine or tryptophan, and so a read error is likely. The CDR3 DNA sequence: TGTGCCAGCGGTGGTCTAGCGGAAAACAATGAGCAGTTCCTC. It codes for CASGGLAENNEQFL. The chain recombines TRBV6-6 with TRBJ2-1, with 7 bases lining up with TRBD2. Unmatched junction bases numbered 9, after V lost 8 bases and J lost 5 bases. This CDR3 contains 14 residues. Germline lookup yields CDR1 MNHNY and CDR2 SVGAGI (reference sequence).

This clonotype appeared a single time. A read error may produce the germline difference seen at one junction end. The chain joins TRBV14 to TRBJ2-1; 8 nucleotides match TRBD2. CDR3 length equals 16 residues. Germline V CDR1 and CDR2: SGHDN, FVKESK. CDR3 loop: CAWSAVAGWVNNEQFF. In DNA, the CDR3 is TGCGCCTGGAGTGCCGTAGCGGGATGGGTAAACAATGAGCAGTTCTTC.

This clonotype came up many times. The CDR3 loop reads CATGTGRQPQHF. In nucleotides, the CDR3 is TGTGCCACAGGGACAGGACGACAGCCCCAGCATTTT. The J gene is TRBJ1-5, the V gene TRBV19, with 8 bases lining up with TRBD1. The CDR3 is 12 amino acids. Germline trimming cut 10 bases from V and 7 bases from J; bases unmatched to any gene: 6. Looked up from germline, CDR1 is LNHDA and CDR2 is SQIVND (reference sequence).

This clonotype was found many times. The rearrangement joins TRBV29-1 to TRBJ2-1, with no clear D. The CDR3 length is 13 residues. Trimming removed 7 bases at V and 5 bases at J, with 15 bases between. The V gene's germline CDR1 is SQVTM and CDR2 ANQGSEA. The CDR3, as DNA: TGCAGCGCTCACCGTCCGACCGACAATGAGCAGTTCTTC. Translated: CSAHRPTDNEQFF.

This clonotype appeared a single time. The chain links TRBV5-4 to TRBJ2-2, with D possibly matching TRBD1 (6 bases). The V and J ends lost 5 bases and 0 bases respectively, with 11 bases between them. Germline loops: CDR1 SGHNT, CDR2 YYREEE (reference sequence). There are 15 residues in the CDR3. The CDR3 here is CASSQGQANTGELFF. CDR3 DNA sequence: TGTGCCAGCAGTCAGGGACAAGCGAACACCGGGGAGCTGTTTTTT.

This chain connects TRBV11-1 to TRBJ2-1, with 7 bases lining up with TRBD2. Germline CDR1 reads SGHAT; CDR2 reads FQDESV (reference sequence). The CDR3 sequence is 16 residues long. V dropped 5 bases and J dropped 9; count of bases not matched to a gene: 16. The CDR3 here is CASSPMAGAYYGEQFF. CDR3 nucleotide sequence: TGTGCCAGCAGCCCCATGGCGGGAGCGTATTACGGTGAGCAGTTCTTC.

Points on this clonotype: The CDR3 does not end in the conserved phenylalanine or tryptophan, so this is likely a read error. The gene calls are TRBV29-1 and TRBJ1-1, with D possibly being TRBD1 (5 bases). From germline, CDR1 is SQVTM and CDR2 ANQGSEA. V was trimmed by 4 bases and J by 0 bases, leaving 15 bases between them. The CDR3 has 15 amino acids. DNA for the CDR3: TGCAGCGTTGCGGCGGGGCGGGGCATGAACACTGAAGCTTTCGTC. Its protein is CSVAAGRGMNTEAFV.

On this clonotype itself: At one of its ends the junction is not consistent with the germline gene, which may arise from a read error. This chain joins TRBV4-3 and TRBJ1-6; 8 positions agree with TRBD1. The CDR3 has 16 amino acids. The germline CDR1 and CDR2 sequences are LGHNA and YSLEER. For the CDR3, the DNA is TGCGCCAGCAGCTCATGTGACAGGGGAAGGAATTCAGCCCTCCACTTT. Protein: CASSSCDRGRNSALHF.

The V and J genes are TRBV29-1 and TRBJ2-7, with D maybe TRBD1 (6 bases). This CDR3 contains 11 residues. Germline-derived CDR1 and CDR2 are SQVTM and ANQGSEA. The CDR3 DNA sequence: TGCAACGGTAAACAGGGTTACGAGCAGTACTTC. It specifies CNGKQGYEQYF.

This clonotype was counted only a few times. At one end the junction does not follow the germline gene, possibly because of a read error. The V and J genes are TRBV6-2 or TRBV6-3 and TRBJ2-1; 9 bases map to TRBD2. Germline CDR1 and CDR2: MNHEY and SVGEGT. The CDR3 runs to 16 residues. This CDR3 is CANSFYIAGVENEQFF. The CDR3 nucleotides are TGTGCCAACAGTTTCTATATAGCGGGAGTCGAGAATGAGCAGTTCTTC.

As to this clonotype: The CDR3 carries no conserved terminal phenylalanine or tryptophan, so it likely arises from a read error. The V gene is TRBV24-1, the J gene TRBJ1-5; 7 positions agree with TRBD1. V trimming: 2 bases; J trimming: 2 bases; junction bases outside the gene matches: 8. The CDR3 sequence is 17 residues long. Germline V gene lookup returns CDR1 KGHDR and CDR2 SFDVKD. The CDR3 DNA reads TGTGCCACCAGTGATTCCCAAGACAGGGTTGGCAATCAGCCCCAGCATCTT. This codes for CATSDSQDRVGNQPQHL.

As regards this clonotype: The junction differs from germline at one of its ends, possibly a read error. The V gene is TRBV6-6, the J gene TRBJ2-1, with D unresolved. There are 14 residues in the CDR3. Germline values: CDR1 MNHNY, CDR2 SVGAGI (reference sequence). This chain's CDR3 is CASSYGVADNDQFF. The CDR3, as DNA: TGTGCCAGCAGTTACGGGGTGGCAGACAATGACCAGTTCTTC.

This clonotype occurred once. Compared with germline, one end of the junction differs, possibly owing to a read error. The rearrangement uses TRBV12-3 or TRBV12-4 and TRBJ2-7; D gene ambiguous. The CDR3 spans 13 residues. The CDR3 DNA follows: TGTGCCAGCAGTGATGACACCAGCTACGAACAGTACTTC. It encodes CASSDDTSYEQYF.

In its sample, this clonotype was seen once. Germline is not matched at one junction end, which may reflect a read error. The chain employs TRBV11-2 and TRBJ2-2, with 7 bases fitting TRBD2. The CDR3 covers 16 residues. Germline lookup yields CDR1 SGHAT and CDR2 FQNNGV. CDR3 coding DNA: TGTACCAGCAACTCTTCTAGCGGCGCGAACACCGGGGAGCTGTTTTTT. This gives the protein CTSNSSSGANTGELFF.

Notes on this clonotype: One end of the junction fails to match germline, which may point to a read error. The J gene is TRBJ2-1, the V gene TRBV4-1; no definite D call. The CDR3 has 18 amino acids. Germline V lookup: CDR1 MGHRA, CDR2 YSYEKL. CDR3 nucleotide sequence: TGCGACAGCAGCCAAGATCCCCTACGAGGTCCCACCTACAATGAGCAGTTCTTC. Translation: CDSSQDPLRGPTYNEQFF.

In the case of this clonotype: The CDR3 does not close with the conserved phenylalanine or tryptophan, likely indicating a read error. The V and J genes are TRBV11-1 and TRBJ2-4, with 13 bases aligning to TRBD2. CDR1 SGHAT and CDR2 FQDESV come from the germline V gene (reference sequence). The CDR3 contains 17 residues. The chain's CDR3 is CVSNFPGTSGTKNIQYI. The CDR3 coding sequence is TGTGTCAGCAACTTTCCAGGGACTAGCGGGACCAAAAACATTCAGTACATC.

This clonotype was counted a few times. One end of the junction is discordant with germline, which a read error may explain. The chain is built from TRBV19 and TRBJ2-1; the D gene is possibly TRBD2 (6 bases). The CDR3 contains 15 residues. The germline CDR1 and CDR2 sequences are LNHDA and SQIVND (reference sequence). The chain's CDR3 is CASSTGARLTDEQFF. Here the CDR3 DNA reads TGTGCCAGTAGTACGGGAGCCCGCCTTACGGATGAGCAATTCTTC.

The chain employs TRBV12-3 or TRBV12-4 and TRBJ2-5, with D maybe TRBD2 (5 bases). This CDR3 comprises 14 residues. V was trimmed by 9 bases and J by 7 bases, leaving 21 bases between them. The CDR3 loop reads CARIPQEDLSTQYF. CDR3 coding DNA: TGTGCCAGAATCCCCCAGGAGGATCTGTCGACCCAGTACTTC.

Of note for this clonotype: One junction end disagrees with the germline gene, perhaps due to a read error. The gene calls are TRBV29-1 and TRBJ2-1, with 15 bases fitting TRBD2. Germline V CDR1 and CDR2: SQVTM, ANQGSEA. CDR3 length: 15 residues. The CDR3 region is CSAGLAGGFYYEQSF. DNA for the CDR3: TGCAGCGCTGGACTAGCGGGAGGGTTCTACTATGAGCAGTCCTTC.

J is TRBJ1-2 and V is TRBV29-1; the D gene is possibly TRBD1 (5 bases). The CDR3 has 18 residues. Per the germline V gene, CDR1 is SQVTM and CDR2 is ANQGSEA. V was trimmed by 4 bases and J by 0 bases, leaving 24 bases between them. DNA of the CDR3: TGCAGCGTTGGGCCACCAACAGGAACTCAAGCGGCTAACTATGGCTACACCTTC. It encodes CSVGPPTGTQAANYGYTF.

To note about this clonotype: Since no conserved phenylalanine or tryptophan closes the CDR3, a read error is the likely cause. It is unclear where the CDR3 begins or ends on the DNA, so no DNA is shown, and the CDR3 is as TCRdb lists it. The rearrangement uses TRBV4-3 and TRBJ1-6; no DNA check was done on the table's D call, TRBD1. The CDR3 numbers 16 amino acids, ends counted. Germline CDR1 reads LGHNA; CDR2 reads YSLEER. The CDR3 sequence: CASGSWDRGRNSPLRL.

About this clonotype itself: This CDR3 is missing its conserved last phenylalanine or tryptophan, likely due to a read error. The chain recombines TRBV29-1 with TRBJ1-4; 7 nucleotides match TRBD1. Germline assignment: CDR1 SQVTM and CDR2 ANQGSEA. The length of the CDR3 is 13 residues. The CDR3 DNA reads as TGTAGCGCAATCGTTCAGGGGGGTGAAAAACTGTTTTTA. This gives the protein CSAIVQGGEKLFL.

A remark on this clonotype: Sequence at one end of the junction differs from germline and may be a read error. The chain combines TRBV28 with TRBJ1-1, with TRBD1 as a possible D gene (6 bases). Germline loops: CDR1 MDHEN, CDR2 SYDVKM. The CDR3 sequence is 17 residues long. The CDR3 DNA reads TGTGCCAGCAATATAACCCCACAGGGAGGAGCGGGAACTGATGCTTTCTTT. This sequence encodes CASNITPQGGAGTDAFF.

V gene TRBV4-1 combines with J gene TRBJ2-1; the D is unclear. Germline V gene sequence: CDR1 MGHRA, CDR2 YSYEKL. V was shortened by 11 bases and J by 10 bases, with 15 bases between the two germline ends. The CDR3 spans 11 residues. The CDR3 sequence: CACRQSSEQFF. Written as DNA, the CDR3 is TGCGCCTGCCGCCAAAGTAGCGAGCAGTTCTTC.

Details on this clonotype: This CDR3 is missing its conserved last phenylalanine or tryptophan, likely due to a read error. The chain joins TRBV11-3 to TRBJ2-1; D unclear. Between the trimmed V and J ends, which lost 2 bases and 5 bases, there was a span of 10 bases. Germline V gene lookup returns CDR1 SGHNT and CDR2 YENEEA. CDR3 length equals 14 residues. In DNA, the CDR3 is TGTGCCAGCAGCTTAAGGGTCTGCAACAATGAGCAGTTCTAC. Translation gives CASSLRVCNNEQFY.

This clonotype has only one observation. Given a much more abundant clone one base away, this may be a read error. The V and J genes are TRBV28 and TRBJ1-5; 7 bases are a match to TRBD1. Germline CDR1 reads MDHEN; CDR2 reads SYDVKM. The CDR3 contains 18 residues. V gave up 2 bases and J gave up 1 base; unmatched junction bases: 11. CDR3 nucleotide sequence: TGTGCCAGCAGTTTACCAAAATGGGCAGGGGGGAGCAATCAGCCCCAGCATTTT. It is translated as CASSLPKWAGGSNQPQHF.